The 13 T cell receptor beta chains below were found in one sample sequenced in a study of tumor-infiltrating lymphocytes in primary liver carcinoma. Both RNA and DNA were isolated together from about 21-30 mg of bulk tissue that had not been sorted. The researchers produced TCR beta cDNA from about 510 ng total RNA with a constant-region primer. Slightly modified ARM-PCR, run as three nested multiplex PCR rounds, produced the TCR beta libraries. Amplification in the first two PCR rounds was performed using TRBV1-TRBV30 forward primers and a C-beta reverse primer for 10 cycles each. MiXCR, run by TCRdb on the multiplex PCR reads, gives a single entry per CDR3 protein. The table records some 87,000 distinct CDR3 sequences, less than 70% of them present only once. The sequencing sample was made of tumor-adjacent normal liver tissue. Every receptor here comes from a man aged 35-49 years with primary liver carcinoma and hepatitis B virus infection.

Ten or more counts support this clonotype. The J gene is TRBJ2-7, the V gene TRBV6-6; TRBD2 might be the D (6 bases). The CDR3 is made up of 14 amino acids. Per germline, CDR1 MNHNY and CDR2 SVGAGI (reference sequence). Trimming cost V 0 bases and J 3 bases, with 9 bases left between them. Written as DNA, the CDR3 is TGTGCCAGCAGTTACTCGGGCGGGAACTACGAGCAGTACTTC. It codes for CASSYSGGNYEQYF.

Concerning this clonotype: Relative to the germline gene, one junction end is altered; a read error may explain this. The chain links TRBV29-1 to TRBJ2-5; 8 nucleotides match TRBD1. CDR1 is SQVTM and CDR2 is ANQGSEA in the germline V gene. The CDR3 runs 14 residues. CDR3 coding DNA: TGCAGCGTTCAGGGCACAGGGGGAACTGAGATCCAGTACTTC. Translating gives CSVQGTGGTEIQYF. Full variable domain (missing parts from reference TRBV29-1 and TRBJ2-5): SAVISQKPSRDICQRGTSLTIQCQVDSQVTMMFWYRQQPGQSLTLIATANQGSEATYESGFVIDKFPISRPNLTFSTLTVSNMSPEDSSIYLCSVQGTGGTEIQYFGPGTRLLVL.

The V call is TRBV7-8, the J call TRBJ2-7; a possible D gene is TRBD2 (5 bases). Trimming cost V 7 bases and J 5 bases, with 18 bases left between them. The CDR3 is 14 residues long. Germline V gene data show CDR1 as SGHVS and CDR2 as FQNEAQ. CDR3: CASTYPQTEDEQYF. The CDR3 nucleotides are TGTGCCAGCACCTACCCCCAGACGGAGGACGAGCAGTACTTC. Together with reference TRBV7-8 and TRBJ2-7, the CDR3 gives the full variable domain: GAGVSQSPRYKVAKRGQDVALRCDPISGHVSLFWYQQALGQGPEFLTYFQNEAQLDKSGLPSDRFFAERPEGSVSTLKIQRTQQEDSAVYLCASTYPQTEDEQYFGPGTRLTVT.

In regard to this clonotype: Germline is not matched at one junction end, which may reflect a read error. This sequence joins TRBV7-8 and TRBJ2-1; TRBD2 agrees at 9 bases. The CDR3 is 14 residues long. CDR1 is SGHVS, CDR2 FQNEAQ, per germline. CDR3 nucleotides: TGTACCAGCAGCTTAGAGGCTAGCGGGAAGGCCCAGTTCTTC. It encodes CTSSLEASGKAQFF.

In its sample, this clonotype was seen many times. This chain links TRBV29-1 with TRBJ2-7, with 7 bases identical to TRBD1. The CDR3 length is 17 residues. Germline assignment: CDR1 SQVTM and CDR2 ANQGSEA. V lost 1 base and J lost 2; bases outside the gene matches: 14. CDR3 nucleotide sequence: TGCAGCGTTGAAGGCCTTGTCGGAAGGGGGCATACCTACGAGCAGTACTTC. Its translation is CSVEGLVGRGHTYEQYF.

This clonotype was seen only once. One end of the junction fails to match germline, which may point to a read error. The chain has TRBV11-2 and TRBJ1-1; D unclear. The CDR3 contains 15 residues. Germline assignment: CDR1 SGHAT and CDR2 FQNNGV. The CDR3 loop reads CASSLAGSPNTEAYF. The CDR3 bases are TGTGCCAGCAGCTTAGCAGGATCGCCTAACACTGAAGCTTACTTT. Complete variable domain (other parts from reference TRBV11-2 and TRBJ1-1): EAGVAQSPRYKIIEKRQSVAFWCNPISGHATLYWYQQILGQGPKLLIQFQNNGVVDDSQLPKDRFSAERLKGVDSTLKIQPAKLEDSAVYLCASSLAGSPNTEAYFGQGTRLTVV.

In this sample, this clonotype turned up many times. The V and J genes are TRBV10-1 and TRBJ2-3; D not resolved. Trimming took off 0 bases at V and 1 base at J, with 8 bases between the two ends. The CDR3 loop spans 15 amino acids. CDR1 WNHNN and CDR2 SYGVQD come from the germline V gene (reference sequence). CDR3 DNA sequence: TGCGCCAGCAGTGAGTCGGAGCTTGGCACAGATACGCAGTATTTT. Its translation: CASSESELGTDTQYF.

Concerning this clonotype itself: With a much larger clone just one base away, this may be a read error. The chain carries TRBV7-8 and TRBJ2-2; tentatively, D is TRBD1 (6 bases). Trimming removed 4 bases at V and 7 bases at J, with 13 bases between. This CDR3 has 14 residues. Germline CDR1 is SGHVS and CDR2 is FQNEAQ. The CDR3 DNA reads TGTGCCAGCAGCTCACAGGGTCACGGCGGGGAGCTGTTTTTT. It is translated as CASSSQGHGGELFF.

Regarding this clonotype: Mismatch with germline at one junction end may stem from a read error. The rearrangement links TRBV11-2 to TRBJ2-5; D unclear. CDR3 length: 16 residues. CDR1 is SGHAT, CDR2 FQNNGV, per germline. This CDR3 reads CASSLVQAIEQETRYF. Here the CDR3 DNA reads TGTGCCAGCAGCTTAGTCCAGGCTATCGAGCAAGAGACCCGGTACTTC.

In its sample, this clonotype was seen many times. The gene calls are TRBV4-2 and TRBJ1-5, with a possible D match to TRBD1 (6 bases). The germline CDR1 and CDR2 sequences are LGHNA and YNFKEQ. The CDR3 runs to 15 residues. V lost 4 bases, J lost 3 bases, and 13 bases lay in between. In DNA form, the CDR3 reads TGTGCCAGCAGCCCTGGAGGGGGTGACAATCAGCCCCAGCATTTT. As protein: CASSPGGGDNQPQHF.

This clonotype was counted between two and nine times. This could be a read error, since a much larger clone is one nucleotide away. This chain connects TRBV12-3 or TRBV12-4 to TRBJ2-5, with 7 bases that match TRBD1. This CDR3 has 14 residues. In nucleotides, the CDR3 is TGTACCAGCAGTTGGGGACAGTTCCAAGAGACCCAGTACTTC. Residues: CTSSWGQFQETQYF.

In the case of this clonotype: A read error may account for a junction end that differs from germline. The chain links TRBV4-1 to TRBJ2-7; D may be TRBD1 or TRBD2 (5 bases each). Germline CDR1 reads MGHRA; CDR2 reads YSYEKL. CDR3 size: 14 residues. The CDR3 DNA reads as TGCGTCAGCAGGCCGGGGCCGAGCTCCTACGAGCAGCACTTC. Translated: CVSRPGPSSYEQHF.

This clonotype was observed many times. The chain recombines TRBV12-3 or TRBV12-4 with TRBJ2-1; D call uncertain. This CDR3 comprises 11 residues. The V end was cut by 3 bases, the J end by 7 bases, with 4 bases between. Here the CDR3 DNA reads TGTGCCAGCAGTTTTGCAAATGAGCAGTTCTTC. Protein: CASSFANEQFF.